This note documents a single T cell receptor (beta chain) sequence. Its antigen is not identified. Germline V gene data show CDR1 as SEHNR and CDR2 as FQNEAQ (reference sequence). The CDR3 has 19 amino acids. V dropped 1 base and J dropped 0; count of bases not matched to a gene: 7. The sample belongs to a study of cytomegalovirus exposure and HLA in healthy donors. This PCR relied on a set of 60 Vbeta primers and 13 Jbeta primers. The data were produced by immunoSEQ multiplex PCR, yet TCRdb's version contains in-frame clones alone and is incomplete. In the table there are roughly 100,000 clones, about 62% of which are singletons. Study-level points and caveats: In a later analysis, a missense DCLRE1C variant was linked to TCR beta V- and J-gene trimming. A likely sequencing artifact accounted for one observed cluster of highly shared sequence variants. An analysis that came later showed most CMV-associated TCR beta chains appearing HLA-restricted.

V and J are TRBV7-9 and TRBJ2-1; 12 nucleotides line up with TRBD2. This TCR derives from a human donor in good health. The sample taken for sequencing was PBMCs. This CDR3 is CASSLVGLAGTSSYNEQFF. The DNA for the CDR3 is TGTGCCAGCAGCTTAGTCGGACTAGCGGGGACCAGCTCCTACAATGAGCAGTTCTTC.